One and the same sample provided the 7 T cell receptor beta chains below, sequenced in a study of T cell responses to AZD1222 COVID-19 vaccine. Measured with immunoSEQ multiplex PCR; TCRdb has only the in-frame clones, and not every one. The repertoire holds approximately 140,000 clones, more than 80% seen once, with roughly 3.2% in the top ten. The source material was peripheral blood, sampled 28 days after the second AZD1222 dose. The receptors shown here come from an adult who received the AZD1222 COVID-19 vaccine.

V gene TRBV5-1 combines with J gene TRBJ2-7; 7 positions match TRBD1. With 4 bases clipped from V and 0 bases from J, the junction kept 13 bases outside the gene matches. The germline CDR1 and CDR2 sequences are SGHRS and YFSETQ. CDR3 length: 17 amino acids. CDR3 in amino acids: CASSLPAQTGNSYEQYF. The CDR3 bases are TGCGCCAGCAGCCTCCCCGCCCAGACAGGGAACTCCTACGAGCAGTACTTC.

The V gene is TRBV1, the J gene TRBJ2-7. TRBV1 is a known pseudogene. The CDR3 consists of 17 residues. The CDR3 region is CTSSQAPLHLGSYEQYF. CDR3 in DNA: TGCACCAGCAGCCAAGCTCCCCTCCACTTGGGGTCCTACGAGCAGTACTTC.

This sequence joins TRBV7-9 and TRBJ1-4; no reliable D call. The CDR3 extends over 15 amino acids. Germline V lookup: CDR1 SEHNR, CDR2 FQNEAQ (reference sequence). V lost 3 bases and J lost 2, with 10 bases in between. The CDR3 sequence: CASSFGIGTNEKLFF. Written as DNA, the CDR3 is TGTGCCAGCAGCTTCGGAATAGGGACTAATGAAAAACTGTTTTTT.

The chain has TRBV19 and TRBJ2-3; D might be TRBD1 (5 bases). In germline, CDR1 is LNHDA, CDR2 SQIVND (reference sequence). Trimming shortened V by 1 base and J by 4 bases, and 15 bases separated the two germline ends. This CDR3 spans 16 amino acids. The DNA for the CDR3 is TGTGCCAGTAGTATAGTGCTGGCAGGGCTCGCAGATACGCAGTATTTT. Its protein product is CASSIVLAGLADTQYF.

V gene TRBV5-1 combines with J gene TRBJ2-3; the match to TRBD1 covers 10 bases. Germline-derived CDR1 and CDR2 are SGHRS and YFSETQ. V shed 4 bases, J shed 4 bases, and the junction held 9 bases outside the gene matches. This CDR3 is 16 amino acids long. The CDR3 reads CASSPTGTGAADTQYF. CDR3 DNA: TGCGCCAGCAGCCCGACCGGGACAGGGGCCGCAGATACGCAGTATTTT.

This chain connects TRBV29-1 to TRBJ2-4; 8 nucleotides line up with TRBD1. CDR1 is SQVTM and CDR2 is ANQGSEA in the germline V gene. J gave up 2 bases and V 7 bases, and 4 bases lay outside the gene matches. The CDR3 totals 13 residues. CDR3 in amino acids: CSAGTGTKNIQYF. CDR3 bases: TGCAGCGCCGGGACAGGCACCAAAAACATTCAGTACTTC.

The rearrangement joins TRBV29-1 to TRBJ2-7, with TRBD1 matching 9 bases. The V gene end was trimmed by 4 bases and the J gene end by 2 bases; junction bases not matched to a gene: 3. Germline CDR1 is SQVTM and CDR2 is ANQGSEA. The CDR3 contains 13 residues. CDR3 residues: CSVGDRATYEQYF. In DNA form, the CDR3 reads TGCAGCGTTGGGGACAGGGCCACCTACGAGCAGTACTTC.